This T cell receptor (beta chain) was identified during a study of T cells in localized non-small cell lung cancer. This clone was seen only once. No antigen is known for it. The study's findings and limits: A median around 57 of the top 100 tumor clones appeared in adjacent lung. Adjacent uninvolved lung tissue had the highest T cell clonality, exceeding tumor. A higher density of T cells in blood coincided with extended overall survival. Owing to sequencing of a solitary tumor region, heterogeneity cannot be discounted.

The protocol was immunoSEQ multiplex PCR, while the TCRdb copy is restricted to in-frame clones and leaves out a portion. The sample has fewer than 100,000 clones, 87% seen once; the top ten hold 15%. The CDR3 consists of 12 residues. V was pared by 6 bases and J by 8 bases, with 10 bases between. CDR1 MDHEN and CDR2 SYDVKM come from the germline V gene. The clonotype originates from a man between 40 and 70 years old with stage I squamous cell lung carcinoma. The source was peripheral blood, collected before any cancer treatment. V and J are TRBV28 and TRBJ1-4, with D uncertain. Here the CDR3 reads CASRVASEKLFF. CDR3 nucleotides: TGTGCCAGCAGGGTGGCCTCGGAAAAACTGTTTTTT.